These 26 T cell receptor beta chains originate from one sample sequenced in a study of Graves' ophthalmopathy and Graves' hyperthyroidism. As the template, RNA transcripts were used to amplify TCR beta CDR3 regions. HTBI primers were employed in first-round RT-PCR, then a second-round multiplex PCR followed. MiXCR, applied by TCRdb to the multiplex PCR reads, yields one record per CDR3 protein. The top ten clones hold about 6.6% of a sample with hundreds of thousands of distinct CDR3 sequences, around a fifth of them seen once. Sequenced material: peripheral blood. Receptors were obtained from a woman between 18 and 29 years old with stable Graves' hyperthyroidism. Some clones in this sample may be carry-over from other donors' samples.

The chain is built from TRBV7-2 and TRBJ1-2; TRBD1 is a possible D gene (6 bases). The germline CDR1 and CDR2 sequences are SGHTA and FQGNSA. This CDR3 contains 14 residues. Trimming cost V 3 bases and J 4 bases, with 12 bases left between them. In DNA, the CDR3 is TGTGCCAGCAGCTTTAAGACAGGAGGCTATGGCTACACCTTC. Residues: CASSFKTGGYGYTF. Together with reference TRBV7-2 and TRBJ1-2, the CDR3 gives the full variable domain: GAGVSQSPSNKVTEKGKDVELRCDPISGHTALYWYRQSLGQGLEFLIYFQGNSAPDKSGLPSDRFSAERTGGSVSTLTIQRTQQEDSAVYLCASSFKTGGYGYTFGSGTRLTVV.

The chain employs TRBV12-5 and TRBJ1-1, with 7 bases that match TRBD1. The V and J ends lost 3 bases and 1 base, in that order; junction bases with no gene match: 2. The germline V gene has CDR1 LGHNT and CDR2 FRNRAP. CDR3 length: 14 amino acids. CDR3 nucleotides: TGTGCTAGTGGTTTCGGGACAGAGAACACTGAAGCTTTCTTT. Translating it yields CASGFGTENTEAFF.

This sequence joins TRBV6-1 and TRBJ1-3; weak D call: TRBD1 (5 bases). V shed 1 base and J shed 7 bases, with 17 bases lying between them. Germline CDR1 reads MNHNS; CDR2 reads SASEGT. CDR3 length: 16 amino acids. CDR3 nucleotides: TGTGCCAGCAGTGAAGTCTACAGGAGTTTCGGGAACACCATATATTTT. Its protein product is CASSEVYRSFGNTIYF.

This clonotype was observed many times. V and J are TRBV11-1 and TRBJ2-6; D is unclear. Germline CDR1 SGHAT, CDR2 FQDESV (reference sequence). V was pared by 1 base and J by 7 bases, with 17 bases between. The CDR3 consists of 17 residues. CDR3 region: CASSLGVGAPAANVLTF. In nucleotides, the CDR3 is TGTGCCAGCAGCTTAGGAGTGGGCGCCCCTGCAGCCAACGTCCTGACTTTC.

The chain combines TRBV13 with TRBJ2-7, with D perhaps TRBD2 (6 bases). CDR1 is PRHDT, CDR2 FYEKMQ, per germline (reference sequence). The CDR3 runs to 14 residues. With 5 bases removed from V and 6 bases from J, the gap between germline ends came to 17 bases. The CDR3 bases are TGTGCCAGCAGCCTAATAGGGACTCCCCGCGAGCAGTACTTC. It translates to CASSLIGTPREQYF.

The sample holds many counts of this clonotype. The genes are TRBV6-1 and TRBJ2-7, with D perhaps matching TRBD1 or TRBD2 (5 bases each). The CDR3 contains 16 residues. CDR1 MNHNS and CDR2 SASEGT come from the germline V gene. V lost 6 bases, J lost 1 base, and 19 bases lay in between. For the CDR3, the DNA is TGTGCCAGCAGCCCCTTGGGGGAGTCACCTTCCTACGAGCAGTACTTC. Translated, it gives CASSPLGESPSYEQYF.

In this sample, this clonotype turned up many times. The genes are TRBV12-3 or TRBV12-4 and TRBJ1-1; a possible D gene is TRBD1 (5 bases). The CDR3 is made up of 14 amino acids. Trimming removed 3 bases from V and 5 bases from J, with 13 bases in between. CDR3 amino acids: CASSLGGARTEAFF. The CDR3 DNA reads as TGTGCCAGCAGTTTGGGCGGGGCAAGGACTGAAGCTTTCTTT.

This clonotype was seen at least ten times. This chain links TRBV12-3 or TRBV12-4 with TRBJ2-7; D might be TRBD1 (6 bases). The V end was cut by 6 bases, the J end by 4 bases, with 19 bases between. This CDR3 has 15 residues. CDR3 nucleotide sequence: TGTGCCAGCAGACTCGAGCCCGGGACACCATACGAGCAGTACTTC. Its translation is CASRLEPGTPYEQYF.

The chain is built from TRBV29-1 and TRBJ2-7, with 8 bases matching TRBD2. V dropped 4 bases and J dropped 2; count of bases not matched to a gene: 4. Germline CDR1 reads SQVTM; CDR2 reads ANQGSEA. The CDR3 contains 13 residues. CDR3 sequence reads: CSVVGRGTYEQYF. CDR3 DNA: TGCAGCGTTGTCGGGAGGGGAACCTACGAGCAGTACTTC.

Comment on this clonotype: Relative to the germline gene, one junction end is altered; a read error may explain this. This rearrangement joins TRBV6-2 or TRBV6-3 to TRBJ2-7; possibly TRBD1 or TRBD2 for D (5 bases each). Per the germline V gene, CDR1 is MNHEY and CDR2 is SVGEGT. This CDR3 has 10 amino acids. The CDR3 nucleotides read TGTGCCAGCAGGAATAAGGGACGGCTATTC. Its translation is CASRNKGRLF.

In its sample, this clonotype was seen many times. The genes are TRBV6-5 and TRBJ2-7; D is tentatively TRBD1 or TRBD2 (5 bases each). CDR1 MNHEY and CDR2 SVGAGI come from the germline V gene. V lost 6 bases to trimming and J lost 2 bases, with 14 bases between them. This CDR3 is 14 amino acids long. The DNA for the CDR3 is TGTGCCAGCAGGACCCCGGGACGTGCCTACGAGCAGTACTTC. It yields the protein CASRTPGRAYEQYF.

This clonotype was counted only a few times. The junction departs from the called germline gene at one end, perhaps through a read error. CDR3 nucleotides: TGTGCCAGCACCTTACGAGCGGACCAAGAGACCCAGTACTTC. It is translated as CASTLRADQETQYF. V and J are TRBV11-1 and TRBJ2-5, with D maybe TRBD2 (5 bases). CDR1 and CDR2 (germline): SGHAT, FQDESV (reference sequence). CDR3 length: 14 amino acids.

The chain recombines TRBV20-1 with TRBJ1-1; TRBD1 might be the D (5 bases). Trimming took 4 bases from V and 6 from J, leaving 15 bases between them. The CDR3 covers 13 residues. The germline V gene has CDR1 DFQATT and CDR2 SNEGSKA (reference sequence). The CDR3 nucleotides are TGCAGTGCTAATACACCGGGACGGTCTGAAGCTTTCTTT. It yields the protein CSANTPGRSEAFF.

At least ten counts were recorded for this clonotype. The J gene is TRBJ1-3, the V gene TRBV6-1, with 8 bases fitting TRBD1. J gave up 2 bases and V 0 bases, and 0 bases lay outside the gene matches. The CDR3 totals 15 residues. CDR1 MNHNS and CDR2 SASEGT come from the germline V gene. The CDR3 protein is CASSEADRAGNTIYF. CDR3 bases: TGTGCCAGCAGTGAAGCGGACAGGGCTGGAAACACCATATATTTT.

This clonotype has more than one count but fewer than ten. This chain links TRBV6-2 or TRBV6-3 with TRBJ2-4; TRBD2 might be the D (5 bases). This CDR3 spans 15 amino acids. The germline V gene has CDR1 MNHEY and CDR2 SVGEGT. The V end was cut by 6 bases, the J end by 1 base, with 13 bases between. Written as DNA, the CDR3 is TGTGCCAGCAGCGAACCGGGGTTTGCCAAAAACATTCAGTACTTC. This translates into CASSEPGFAKNIQYF.

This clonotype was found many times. The CDR3 DNA is TGTGCCAGCAGTGATTGGGACAGGGGAACCCAGCCCCAGCATTTT. Protein sequence: CASSDWDRGTQPQHF. The chain recombines TRBV2 with TRBJ1-5, with TRBD1 matching 10 bases. CDR1 and CDR2 from the germline V gene are SNHLY and FYNNEI. V gave up 3 bases and J gave up 7 bases; unmatched junction bases: 6. The CDR3 is 15 amino acids. The entire variable domain, with the rest obtained from reference TRBV2 and TRBJ1-5, is as follows: EPEVTQTPSHQVTQMGQEVILRCVPISNHLYFYWYRQILGQKVEFLVSFYNNEISEKSEIFDDQFSVERPDGSNFTLKIRSTKLEDSAMYFCASSDWDRGTQPQHFGDGTRLSIL.

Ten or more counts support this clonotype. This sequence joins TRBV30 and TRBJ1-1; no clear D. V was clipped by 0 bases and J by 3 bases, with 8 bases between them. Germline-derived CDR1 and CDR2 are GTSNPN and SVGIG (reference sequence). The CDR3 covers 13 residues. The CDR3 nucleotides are TGTGCCTGGAGTGTCCAGGCAGACACTGAAGCTTTCTTT. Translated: CAWSVQADTEAFF.

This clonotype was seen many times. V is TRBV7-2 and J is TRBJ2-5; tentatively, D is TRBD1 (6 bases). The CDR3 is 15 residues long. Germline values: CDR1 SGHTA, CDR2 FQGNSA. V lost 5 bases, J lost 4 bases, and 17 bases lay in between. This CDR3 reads CASSPDGTRGETQYF. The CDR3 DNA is TGTGCCAGCAGCCCCGACGGGACAAGGGGAGAGACCCAGTACTTC.

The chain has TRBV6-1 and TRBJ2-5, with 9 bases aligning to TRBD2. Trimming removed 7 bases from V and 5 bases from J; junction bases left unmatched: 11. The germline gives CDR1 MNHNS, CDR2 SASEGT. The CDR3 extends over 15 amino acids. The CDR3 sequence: CASKSGGTIGETQYF. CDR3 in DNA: TGTGCCAGCAAGAGCGGGGGGACTATCGGGGAGACCCAGTACTTC.

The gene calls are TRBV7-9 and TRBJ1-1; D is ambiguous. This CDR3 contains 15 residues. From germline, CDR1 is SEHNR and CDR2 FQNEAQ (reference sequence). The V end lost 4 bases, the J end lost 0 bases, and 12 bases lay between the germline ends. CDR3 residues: CASSSDLPMNTEAFF. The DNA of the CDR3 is TGTGCCAGCAGCTCCGACCTCCCTATGAACACTGAAGCTTTCTTT.

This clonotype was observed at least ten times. The CDR3 nucleotides read TGTGCCAGCAGAAACACCGGGACAGGGAATGGCTACACCTTC. This gives the protein CASRNTGTGNGYTF. This rearrangement joins TRBV6-5 to TRBJ1-2; 9 bases line up with TRBD1. Germline loops: CDR1 MNHEY, CDR2 SVGAGI. CDR3 length: 14 amino acids. The V segment lost 6 bases and the J segment 6 bases; nucleotides outside the gene matches: 8.

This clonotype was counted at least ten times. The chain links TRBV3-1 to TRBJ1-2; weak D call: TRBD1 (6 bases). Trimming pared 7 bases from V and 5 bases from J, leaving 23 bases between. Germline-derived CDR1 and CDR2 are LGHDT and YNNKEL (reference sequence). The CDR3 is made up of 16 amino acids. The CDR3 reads CASNSGGGGAWYGYTF. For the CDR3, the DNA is TGTGCCAGCAACTCAGGAGGCGGGGGCGCTTGGTATGGCTACACCTTC.

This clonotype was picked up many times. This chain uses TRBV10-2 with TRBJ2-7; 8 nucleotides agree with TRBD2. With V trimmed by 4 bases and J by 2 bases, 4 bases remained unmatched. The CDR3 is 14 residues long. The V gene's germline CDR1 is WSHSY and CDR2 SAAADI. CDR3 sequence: CASSAAGGPYEQYF. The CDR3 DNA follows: TGCGCCAGCAGTGCGGCGGGGGGACCCTACGAGCAGTACTTC.

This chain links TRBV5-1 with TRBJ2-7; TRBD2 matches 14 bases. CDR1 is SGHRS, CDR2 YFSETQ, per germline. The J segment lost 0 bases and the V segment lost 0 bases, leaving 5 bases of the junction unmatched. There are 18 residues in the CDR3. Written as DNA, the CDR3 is TGCGCCAGCAGCTTGGGTCCGGGACTAGCGGGAGCCTCCTACGAGCAGTACTTC. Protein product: CASSLGPGLAGASYEQYF.

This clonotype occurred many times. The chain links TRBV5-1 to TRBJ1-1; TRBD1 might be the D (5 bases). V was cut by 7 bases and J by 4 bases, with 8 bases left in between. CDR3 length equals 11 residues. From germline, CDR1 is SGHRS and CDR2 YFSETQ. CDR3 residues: CASGTGTEAFF. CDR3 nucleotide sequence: TGCGCCAGCGGGACCGGCACTGAAGCTTTCTTT.

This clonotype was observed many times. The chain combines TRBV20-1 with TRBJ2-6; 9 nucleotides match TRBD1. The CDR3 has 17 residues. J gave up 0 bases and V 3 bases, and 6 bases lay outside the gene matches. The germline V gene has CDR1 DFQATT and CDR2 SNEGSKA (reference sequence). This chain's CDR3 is CSARGDRASSGANVLTF. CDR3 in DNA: TGCAGTGCTAGGGGGGACAGGGCGAGCTCTGGGGCCAACGTCCTGACTTTC.